The table lists the clone carrying this T cell receptor (beta chain) with a few counts. The antigen remains unidentified. This sample is drawn from a study of T cells after yellow fever vaccination. Study observations and caveats: The booster saw the reappearance of most primary-vaccination clones (around 95% CD4, almost 90% CD8). From the bulk population, abundant clonotypes could contaminate and appear within FACS-sorted repertoires. The secondary response was weaker, and its peak arrived faster, on day 5 versus 15.

This CDR3 spans 15 amino acids. UMIs were added to TCR cDNA along with a universal primer site when it was made by 5'RACE template switching. One entry per CDR3 protein results from TCRdb running MiXCR on the 5' RACE reads. The sample lists approximately 600,000 distinct CDR3 sequences, 9% to 15% occurring once. The specimen comprised PBMCs, sampled on the day of the yellow fever booster vaccination. The chain uses TRBV21-1 and TRBJ2-7; TRBD1, the table's D call, was not compared with the DNA. TRBV21-1 has pseudogene status. The TCR comes from a man aged 25-45 years who received the YFV17D yellow fever vaccine. CDR3 nucleotide sequence: TGTGCCAGCAGCAGAGAACCGGGACAAGTCTACGAGCAGTACTTC. Translation: CASSREPGQVYEQYF.